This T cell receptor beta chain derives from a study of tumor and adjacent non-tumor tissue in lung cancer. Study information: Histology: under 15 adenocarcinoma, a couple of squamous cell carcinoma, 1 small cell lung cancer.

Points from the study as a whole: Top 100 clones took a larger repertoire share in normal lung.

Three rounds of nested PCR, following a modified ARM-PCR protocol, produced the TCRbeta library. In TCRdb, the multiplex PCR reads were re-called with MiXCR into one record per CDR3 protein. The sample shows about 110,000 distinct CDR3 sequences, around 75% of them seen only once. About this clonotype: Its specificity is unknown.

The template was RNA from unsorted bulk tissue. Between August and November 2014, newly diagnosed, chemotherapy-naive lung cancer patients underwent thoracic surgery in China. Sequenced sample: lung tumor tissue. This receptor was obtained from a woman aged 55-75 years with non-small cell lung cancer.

CDR3 sequence reads: CSAGDSRTGQPRHF. CDR3 bases: TGCAGCGCCGGGGACAGTAGGACCGGGCAGCCCAGGCATTTT. This sequence joins TRBV29-1 and TRBJ1-5; 7 bases fit TRBD1. There are 14 residues in the CDR3. The germline CDR1 and CDR2 sequences are SQVTM and ANQGSEA. The V and J ends lost 7 bases and 15 bases, in that order; junction bases with no gene match: 21. Complete variable domain (other parts from reference TRBV29-1 and TRBJ1-5): SAVISQKPSRDICQRGTSLTIQCQVDSQVTMMFWYRQQPGQSLTLIATANQGSEATYESGFVIDKFPISRPNLTFSTLTVSNMSPEDSSIYLCSAGDSRTGQPRHFGDGTRLSIL.